This T cell receptor (beta chain) was recovered during a study of cytomegalovirus exposure and HLA in healthy donors listed by TCRdb under 2017. About the investigation overall: In an earlier analysis of 450 to 750 of the donors, 276 Gb of sequence data and 117 million unique TCR beta sequences from about 190 million T cells were reported. Roughly 310 gigabases of sequencing data and approximately 85 million unique TCR sequences were included in an early release covering roughly 700 HLA-typed donors. Of the approximately 400 genotyped donors, less than 90% were placed in the genetic ancestry cluster associated with self-reported Caucasian donors. The study aimed to test whether signatures of past pathogen exposure could be identified by cataloging public T cell receptors. Using immunosequencing, the study profiled T cell repertoires from 666 subjects and related those repertoires to cytomegalovirus serostatus. In addition to the first cohort of several hundred subjects, a separate validation cohort of 100 to 150 different subjects was used. To predict cytomegalovirus infection status, the study combined high-throughput TCR immunosequencing, statistical association of individual TCRs with disease status, and machine learning. In a later analysis, previously published TCR beta repertoires from more than 500 donors were re-analyzed and high-resolution HLA genotyping was added so that TCR occurrence patterns could be studied. In the later analysis, no new phenotypic data were used to find candidate immune exposures; instead, reliance was placed on TCR beta sequences and their occurrence across donors. An earlier analysis of approximately 500 of the donors applied high-throughput TCR beta sequencing to assess whether each TCR beta V gene segment acted as functional or pseudogenic. Alongside the repertoire data, information on donor age, sex, ethnicity and CMV serostatus was compiled. In a later genetic analysis, genome-wide SNP genotypes for about 65% of the roughly 700 donors were used, and that subset was treated as a discovery cohort. All discovery cohort repertoires had been generated on a single sequencing platform. Class I and class II HLA loci were covered by the typing at four-digit resolution. The number of typed donors differed by locus: roughly 620-630 for A, B, C, DRB1 and DQB1; approximately 520 for DQA1; 606 for DPA1; and about 450 for DPB1. Because of strong linkage in the cohort, roughly five DR-DQ haplotypes were treated as single units for association and clustering. On average, 235,054 unique TCR beta nucleotide sequences were sequenced per donor among several hundred genotyped donors of the cohort, with 15% to 20% of those sequences being non-productive. General conclusions and limits of the study: Because HLA typing was unavailable for some donors at each locus, only the typed subset was used in association tests. Three of the identified cytomegalovirus-associated TCR beta chains were confirmed in vitro to be specific for cytomegalovirus antigens. In a later genetic analysis, fewer N-insertions in productive TCRs were reported among donors in an Asian-associated ancestry cluster than the approximately 710-donor mean. In a later analysis, several top co-occurrence clusters were reported to appear linked to parvovirus B19, influenza, CMV and Epstein-Barr virus. In this cohort, only TCR beta chains were sequenced, and detectable features were limited by the absence of alpha or paired-chain data. Most CMV-associated TCR beta chains appeared to be HLA-restricted in a later analysis, and the HLA associations seemed to be driven largely by CMV exposure. In an earlier analysis of approximately 590 of the donors, most TCR beta V segments were observed in productive rearrangements about 90% or about 30% of the time, broadly matching IMGT annotations. Compared with equally common non-associated chains, HLA-associated TCR beta chains in a later analysis were more clonally expanded and had lower generation probabilities. The authors suggested that the approach could potentially be generalized to other disease states and immunological phenotypes. Linkage disequilibrium might explain the correlated functional status among segregating V segments, but an unknown experimental factor could not be excluded. A further reported finding was that TCR beta sequences accurately predicted the HLA-A and HLA-B alleles for most subjects in the first cohort. A cluster of highly shared sequence variants was judged likely to represent a technical artifact of the sequencing pipeline. About 17 rarely observed V segments, including chromosome 9 orphons, were excluded from the earlier analysis of several hundred of the donors because counts were too low. Most TCR sequences were seen in very few donors, while some public TCRs were found in many individuals. In a later analysis, 16,951 TCR beta sequences were associated with specific HLA alleles at a false discovery rate of 0.05. Roughly uniform sequencing depth across donors was assumed in presence/absence analyses, although this assumption may not hold. The study listed 164 TCR beta chains as associated with cytomegalovirus. The only immune exposure information available for the cohort was CMV serostatus. Strong co-occurrence of HLA alleles, especially DR and DQ, made assigning TCR associations to individual alleles difficult. In a later analysis, TCR association rates were found to vary across HLA loci, with the most associated TCRs seen for DRB1 alleles and the fewest for HLA-C alleles. The classifier was reported to diagnose cytomegalovirus status with high specificity and sensitivity in both the original cohort and the validation cohort. An association between a missense DCLRE1C variant and V-gene and J-gene trimming of TCR beta chains was found in a later genetic analysis and replicated in an independent cohort. Some IMGT-functional V segments, including TRBV6-2 and TRBV6-3, could not be told apart with the 87-base-pair reads, so those segments were excluded.

The cohort was made up of under 800 healthy bone marrow donors. Cohort members were all nominally healthy when sampled, although unrecorded immune exposures were likely present. The donor was CMV seronegative and belonged to the group of around 400 seronegative cohort members. A peripheral blood sample was collected from each donor, and TCR beta sequencing was performed on peripheral blood mononuclear cells. Genomic DNA was extracted from the blood cell samples with the Qiagen DNeasy Blood Extraction Kit. In regard to this clone: Its cognate antigen has yet to be identified. Qualities for individual bases were not recorded, and no much larger clone is one base off.

The receptor library was made with the immunoSEQ multiplex PCR assay. The multiplex PCR relied on a mix of 60 forward primers for TCR Vbeta segments and 13 reverse primers for TCR Jbeta segments. Amplification of the CDR3 region of rearranged TCR beta genes was performed with a multiplex PCR assay on genomic DNA. The amplified TCR beta libraries were sequenced on the Illumina HiSeq System as 87-base-pair reads. Under the source paper's analysis protocol: A later analysis counted approximately 76 million unique TCR beta chains across the 666 repertoires, and roughly 9.9 million of these chains were shared by at least two donors. Raw reads were error-corrected and collapsed into unique sequences with a nearest-neighbor algorithm that merged closely related sequences to remove PCR and sequencing errors. V, D and J gene segments were assigned by aligning CDR3 sequences to IMGT reference sequences. For a sequence to be retained, a match of at least six nucleotides to both a V gene segment and a J gene segment was required. A rearrangement counted as productive if the CDR3 had no stop codons and remained in frame with V and J, and every other rearrangement counted as non-productive. CDR3 was defined according to IMGT convention as the region running from the second conserved V-encoded cysteine to the conserved J-encoded phenylalanine. Sequences without an unambiguous match to a single V gene segment were excluded from the earlier analysis of a few hundred of the donors. An earlier analysis of over 450 of the donors classified V segments as functional when productive rearrangements were above 56.7% and as segregating when the standard deviation between donors was above 5%. A statistical classification framework was built to diagnose cytomegalovirus status from the catalog of TCR beta chain sequences. A later analysis assigned V and J genes by comparing TCR nucleotide sequences with IMGT/GENE-DB human TR gene sequences. A later analysis assigned CDR3 sequences and most-parsimonious VDJ recombination scenarios with the TCRdist pipeline. In a later analysis, each TCR beta chain was defined by its CDR3 amino acid sequence together with its V-gene family, and reads without a unique V-gene family were excluded. As a way to deal with suspected cross-contamination and a sequencing artifact, a later analysis dropped more than 500 nucleotide sequences that were highly shared and had low generation probability. In a later analysis, a clonal expansion index was calculated for each public chain from normalized within-repertoire ranks of inferred template counts. In a later analysis, generation probabilities were computed using a VDJ recombination model fitted to out-of-frame rearrangements, and the results were checked against IGoR. Hypergeometric tests were used in a later analysis to score TCR-TCR, TCR-HLA and TCR-CMV co-occurrence, with a repertoire-size bias correction applied to the TCR pairs. False discovery rates were estimated in a later analysis by permuting HLA or CMV assignments 20 times. In a later analysis, co-occurring TCRs were grouped using DBSCAN, with TCRdist sequence similarity added in when clustering inside HLA-allele-positive subsets. Repertoires with fewer than 30,000 or more than 120,000 public chains, plus five repertoires with anomalous nucleotide sharing, were excluded from co-occurrence clustering. TCRdb stores this immuneACCESS table with in-frame sequences only. Part of the clones is absent; in the studies checked, under half of the shortfall reflects unresolved V genes, and no reason is known for the rest. The DNA gave D and trimming, while V, J and clone size come from that table. The sample has 100,000 to 140,000 clones on record, 81% of them singletons. Around 2.4% of the sample belongs to the ten largest clones.

V sheds 5 bases and J sheds 0 bases, leaving 14 bases between their ends. Per the germline V gene, SGHAT is the CDR1 and FQNNGV is the CDR2. The CDR3 holds 17 amino acids from the cysteine to the phenylalanine. CDR3 DNA is the only sequence kept; it has 51 bases, read in frame from the first base. Recombination linked TRBV11-2 to TRBJ2-6, and possibly TRBD1, on 5 matching bases. The TCR originated in a man aged 30 to 45 in good health and CMV-seronegative. Material: PBMCs. The bases are TGTGCCAGCAGCCCACTGGACACCCCCTCTGGGGCCAACGTCCTGACTTTC. It translates as CASSPLDTPSGANVLTF.